This passage covers 17 T cell receptor beta chains from one sample sequenced in a study of CD8 T cells in ankylosing spondylitis. Each CDR3 protein is one row after TCRdb ran MiXCR on the 5' RACE reads. The profile covers roughly 190,000 distinct CDR3 sequences, with roughly 13% appearing a single time and about 15% taken by the ten largest. The specimen was blood, either unsorted or a sorted T cell fraction (not recorded which). These receptors originate from a male donor with ankylosing spondylitis or in good health (not recorded which).

This clonotype appeared many times. The rearrangement links TRBV4-1 to TRBJ1-4; no definite D call. V dropped 3 bases and J dropped 0 bases, with 8 bases sitting between them. CDR1 is MGHRA, CDR2 YSYEKL, per germline. The CDR3 is 15 residues long. The CDR3 reads CASSHELATNEKLFF. CDR3 bases: TGCGCCAGCAGCCACGAGCTAGCAACTAATGAAAAACTGTTTTTT.

Only a few counts were recorded for this clonotype. The chain couples TRBV12-3 or TRBV12-4 to TRBJ2-1; weak D call: TRBD2 (6 bases). The germline V and J ends were trimmed by 6 bases and 4 bases, with 13 bases remaining between them. The CDR3 consists of 14 residues. The CDR3 region is CASSPVGLYNEQFF. The CDR3 nucleotides are TGTGCCAGCAGCCCCGTGGGACTTTACAATGAGCAGTTCTTC.

This clonotype turned up a few times. The chain combines TRBV6-1 with TRBJ1-5; D gene unclear. The CDR3 length is 11 residues. V shed 4 bases and J shed 4 bases, with 2 bases lying between them. Germline V gene lookup returns CDR1 MNHNS and CDR2 SASEGT. The CDR3 nucleotides are TGTGCCAGCAGTGCAAATCAGCCCCAGCATTTT. This sequence encodes CASSANQPQHF.

The chain carries TRBV5-1 and TRBJ1-2, with D maybe TRBD1 (6 bases). Trimming shortened V by 0 bases and J by 5 bases, and 11 bases separated the two germline ends. Per the germline V gene, CDR1 is SGHRS and CDR2 is YFSETQ. CDR3 length equals 14 residues. The CDR3 sequence is CASSLAGEEYGYTF. In nucleotides, the CDR3 is TGCGCCAGCAGCTTGGCAGGGGAAGAATATGGCTACACCTTC.

The chain combines TRBV27 with TRBJ2-1, with TRBD1 matching over 9 bases. CDR1 is MNHEY and CDR2 is SMNVEV in the germline V gene (reference sequence). The CDR3 sequence is 16 residues long. V lost 7 bases to trimming and J lost 1 base; unmatched junction nucleotides: 8. The CDR3 DNA follows: TGTGCCAGCACCTACGGGACAGGGCTGTCCTACAATGAGCAGTTCTTC. This encodes CASTYGTGLSYNEQFF.

The chain links TRBV6-5 to TRBJ2-2, with D unclear. In germline, CDR1 is MNHEY, CDR2 SVGAGI. Trimming stripped 3 bases from V and 6 bases from J, with 8 bases between. The CDR3 loop spans 13 amino acids. The CDR3, as DNA: TGTGCCAGCAGTTATGTGGGGTCCGGGGAGCTGTTTTTT. This encodes CASSYVGSGELFF.

This clonotype was seen repeatedly, ten times or more. The CDR3 region has the DNA TGCAGTGCTAGAGATCAGAACAGGCTCAACACCGGGGAGCTGTTTTTT. This codes for CSARDQNRLNTGELFF. V is TRBV20-1 and J is TRBJ2-2; perhaps TRBD1 as D (5 bases). Per the germline V gene, CDR1 is DFQATT and CDR2 is SNEGSKA (reference sequence). The CDR3 totals 16 residues. The ends were cut back, 0 bases at V and 2 bases at J, with 13 bases in the middle.

The chain is built from TRBV12-5 and TRBJ1-1; a possible D gene is TRBD1 (6 bases). CDR1 LGHNT and CDR2 FRNRAP come from the germline V gene. The CDR3 is 14 amino acids. Trimming left V 7 bases short and J 4 bases short, with 16 bases between. CDR3 DNA: TGTGCTAGTGCCCACATAGCAGGGGTCACTGAAGCTTTCTTT. Protein sequence: CASAHIAGVTEAFF.

The chain joins TRBV7-9 to TRBJ1-4, with 8 bases aligning to TRBD1. The germline CDR1 and CDR2 sequences are SEHNR and FQNEAQ (reference sequence). The junction had 13 bases not matched to a gene; V was cut back by 9 bases and J by 7 bases. The CDR3 runs to 15 residues. The CDR3 here is CASSRRGQGSEKLFF. CDR3 coding DNA: TGTGCCAGTAGCCGCCGCGGACAGGGTTCTGAAAAACTGTTTTTT.

This clonotype showed up just a few times. The chain recombines TRBV12-3 or TRBV12-4 with TRBJ2-7; 11 bases fit TRBD2. The V and J ends lost 5 bases and 0 bases, in that order; junction bases with no gene match: 9. The CDR3 extends over 17 amino acids. CDR3 sequence reads: CASSERLAGPSSYEQYF. CDR3 sequence (DNA): TGTGCCAGCAGTGAACGACTAGCGGGGCCCAGCTCCTACGAGCAGTACTTC.

In its sample, this clonotype was seen a few times. V is TRBV4-2 and J is TRBJ2-5; D ambiguous. V dropped 3 bases and J dropped 5 bases, with 13 bases sitting between them. The CDR3 contains 14 residues. From germline, CDR1 is LGHNA and CDR2 YNFKEQ. The CDR3 loop is CASSHTDLGETQYF. The DNA of the CDR3 is TGTGCCAGCAGCCATACCGACCTGGGGGAGACCCAGTACTTC.

This clonotype was detected only a few times. The chain couples TRBV27 to TRBJ2-7; D ambiguous. CDR1 is MNHEY and CDR2 is SMNVEV in the germline V gene (reference sequence). The germline V and J ends were trimmed by 4 bases and 7 bases, with 17 bases remaining between them. CDR3 size: 14 residues. In DNA, the CDR3 is TGTGCCAGCAGTTCGGGCTTGGCAGATGAAGAGCAGTACTTC. It specifies CASSSGLADEEQYF.

This clonotype was observed at least ten times. This chain connects TRBV5-1 to TRBJ2-1; a weak D match, TRBD2 (6 bases). V was clipped by 2 bases and J by 4 bases, with 16 bases between them. CDR3 length equals 16 residues. CDR1 SGHRS and CDR2 YFSETQ come from the germline V gene. The CDR3 is CASSFRLEGQYNEQFF. Here the CDR3 DNA reads TGCGCCAGCAGCTTCCGACTAGAAGGGCAATACAATGAGCAGTTCTTC.

This clonotype was seen ten or more times. The rearrangement joins TRBV6-4 to TRBJ1-2; D call uncertain. Germline assignment: CDR1 MRHNA and CDR2 SNTAGT. The CDR3 is 14 residues long. Trimming removed 0 bases at V and 4 bases at J, with 9 bases between. DNA of the CDR3: TGTGCCAGCAGTGACTCTTATGAAAGCTATGGCTACACCTTC. This gives the protein CASSDSYESYGYTF.

This clonotype has ten or more counts. This chain connects TRBV7-2 to TRBJ1-1; possibly TRBD1 for D (6 bases). CDR1 and CDR2 (germline): SGHTA, FQGNSA. V was cut by 7 bases and J by 4 bases, with 22 bases left in between. The CDR3 runs 16 residues. The CDR3 coding sequence is TGTGCCAGCACCCTCGAAGTTGGGGGCGGGGGCACTGAAGCTTTCTTT. This gives the protein CASTLEVGGGGTEAFF.

This sequence joins TRBV11-2 and TRBJ2-1; D remains ambiguous. Trimming stripped 2 bases from V and 4 bases from J, with 3 bases between. Germline V lookup: CDR1 SGHAT, CDR2 FQNNGV. This CDR3 is built from 12 residues. The CDR3 protein is CASSLQYNEQFF. The CDR3 region has the DNA TGTGCCAGCAGCTTACAGTACAATGAGCAGTTCTTC.

The chain combines TRBV12-3 or TRBV12-4 with TRBJ1-1; no definite D call. V was trimmed by 5 bases and J by 3 bases, leaving 10 bases between them. This CDR3 region has 13 residues. The CDR3 DNA reads as TGTGCCAGCAGTCGTCCGGGCCACACTGAAGCTTTCTTT. Protein sequence: CASSRPGHTEAFF.